A selection of T cell receptor beta chains follows, all from one sample in a study of blood T cell repertoires in COVID-19. Assay: immunoSEQ multiplex PCR; the TCRdb copy retains only in-frame clones and omits some. This table has roughly 130,000 clones, 84% appearing once. Specimen: PBMCs or T cells enriched from blood (not recorded which). Source of these receptors: a woman in her 30s who had recovered from COVID-19. The CDR3 runs from the conserved cysteine through the conserved F or W. The D gene is left open where the match is weak. A row's size may be missing; if present it is once, few, many or a size class.

j_call | clone_size | v_call | d_call | cdr3_nt | cdr3_aa
TRBJ1-2 | - | TRBV5-1 | - | TGCGCCAGCAGCTCGCAGGGCGTCGGCTATGGCTACACCTTC | CASSSQGVGYGYTF
TRBJ2-6 | - | TRBV4-3 | - | TGCGCCAGCAGCCAAGAAGCTAGCGCGTCTGGGGCCAACGTCCTGACTTTC | CASSQEASASGANVLTF
TRBJ2-1 | few | TRBV9 | TRBD2 | TGTGCCAGCAGCGGGGGACTAGCGTACAATGAGCAGTTCTTC | CASSGGLAYNEQFF
TRBJ2-3 | - | TRBV11-2 | TRBD2 | TGTGCCAGCAGCTTAGGGGTGGGTAGCGGGCCGTTAACAGATACGCAGTATTTT | CASSLGVGSGPLTDTQYF
TRBJ2-2 | - | TRBV7-9 | TRBD1 | TGTGCCAGCAGCCCTGACAGGGGTAACACCGGGGAGCTGTTTTTT | CASSPDRGNTGELFF
TRBJ1-3 | - | TRBV23-1 | - | TGCGCCAGCAGTCACCGCGAGGATTGCTCTGGAAACACCATATATTTT | CASSHREDCSGNTIYF
TRBJ2-2 | - | TRBV19 | TRBD2 | TGTGCCAGTAGTACGAGGACTAGCCCACCCGGGGAGCTGTTTTTT | CASSTRTSPPGELFF
TRBJ2-6 | - | TRBV28 | TRBD1 | TGTGCCAGCAGTTTCCATGGACAGGGCGGGGCCAACGTCCTGACTTTC | CASSFHGQGGANVLTF
TRBJ2-2 | - | TRBV7-8 | - | TGTGCCAGCAGCTACAGACCCCTCAGTCGGAACACCGGGGAGCTGTTTTTT | CASSYRPLSRNTGELFF
TRBJ1-1 | once | TRBV7-2 | TRBD1 | TGTGCCAGCAGCTTCGGGACAGGTTTGGGGAACACTGAAGCTTTCTTT | CASSFGTGLGNTEAFF
TRBJ1-2 | - | TRBV9 | TRBD1 | TGTGCCAGCAGCCCCAGACAGGGGGCATCCTATGGCTACACCTTC | CASSPRQGASYGYTF
TRBJ2-7 | - | TRBV21-1 | - | TGTGCCAGCAGCAAAGGAGGACTAGCGGGACCACCTTCCTACGAGCAGTACTTC | CASSKGGLAGPPSYEQYF
TRBJ2-4 | - | TRBV28 | TRBD1 | TGTGCCAGCAGTCCAACAGGGGGCGTAGCCAAAAACATTCAGTACTTC | CASSPTGGVAKNIQYF
TRBJ1-6 | - | TRBV4-3 | - | TGCGCCAGCAGCCAAGGAAGCAGGGGAAGTTCAGCCCTCCACTTT | CASSQGSRGSSALHF
TRBJ2-1 | many | TRBV4-1 | TRBD2 | TGCGCCAGCAGCCCCGGCGGCGGGAGGACCAATGAGCAGTTCTTC | CASSPGGGRTNEQFF
TRBJ2-2 | - | TRBV5-1 | TRBD2 | TGCGCCAGTAGAGCTAGCGGAGAGATGACCGGGGAGCTGTTTTTT | CASRASGEMTGELFF
TRBJ1-2 | once | TRBV18 | - | TGTGCCAGCTCAGAGCTGTGGAACTATGGCTACACCTTC | CASSELWNYGYTF